This T cell receptor (beta chain) was sequenced in a study of blood T cell repertoires in COVID-19. Deletions cut 0 bases from V and 4 bases from J, with 10 bases between. CDR1 is SGHRS, CDR2 YFSETQ, per germline. The CDR3 has 14 amino acids. The age range of participants was about 18 to 90 years, with residence in about 25 US areas. Cohort 3 donors were reported recovered after two negative PCRs, clearance, or symptom resolution. TCRdb's copy holds only in-frame clones and misses some; the assay was immunoSEQ multiplex PCR. The sample yields about 220,000 clones, approximately 80% seen once. As regards this clone: Other DNA variants within this sample encode the same CDR3.

This clonotype originated in a man aged 40-55 years who had recovered from COVID-19. The sequencing input was PBMCs or T cells enriched from blood (not recorded which). This chain uses TRBV5-1 with TRBJ1-1, with a weak D call TRBD1 (6 bases). The CDR3 nucleotides are TGCGCCAGCAGCTTGGCAGGGGCGGGCACTGAAGCTTTCTTT. Its translation: CASSLAGAGTEAFF.